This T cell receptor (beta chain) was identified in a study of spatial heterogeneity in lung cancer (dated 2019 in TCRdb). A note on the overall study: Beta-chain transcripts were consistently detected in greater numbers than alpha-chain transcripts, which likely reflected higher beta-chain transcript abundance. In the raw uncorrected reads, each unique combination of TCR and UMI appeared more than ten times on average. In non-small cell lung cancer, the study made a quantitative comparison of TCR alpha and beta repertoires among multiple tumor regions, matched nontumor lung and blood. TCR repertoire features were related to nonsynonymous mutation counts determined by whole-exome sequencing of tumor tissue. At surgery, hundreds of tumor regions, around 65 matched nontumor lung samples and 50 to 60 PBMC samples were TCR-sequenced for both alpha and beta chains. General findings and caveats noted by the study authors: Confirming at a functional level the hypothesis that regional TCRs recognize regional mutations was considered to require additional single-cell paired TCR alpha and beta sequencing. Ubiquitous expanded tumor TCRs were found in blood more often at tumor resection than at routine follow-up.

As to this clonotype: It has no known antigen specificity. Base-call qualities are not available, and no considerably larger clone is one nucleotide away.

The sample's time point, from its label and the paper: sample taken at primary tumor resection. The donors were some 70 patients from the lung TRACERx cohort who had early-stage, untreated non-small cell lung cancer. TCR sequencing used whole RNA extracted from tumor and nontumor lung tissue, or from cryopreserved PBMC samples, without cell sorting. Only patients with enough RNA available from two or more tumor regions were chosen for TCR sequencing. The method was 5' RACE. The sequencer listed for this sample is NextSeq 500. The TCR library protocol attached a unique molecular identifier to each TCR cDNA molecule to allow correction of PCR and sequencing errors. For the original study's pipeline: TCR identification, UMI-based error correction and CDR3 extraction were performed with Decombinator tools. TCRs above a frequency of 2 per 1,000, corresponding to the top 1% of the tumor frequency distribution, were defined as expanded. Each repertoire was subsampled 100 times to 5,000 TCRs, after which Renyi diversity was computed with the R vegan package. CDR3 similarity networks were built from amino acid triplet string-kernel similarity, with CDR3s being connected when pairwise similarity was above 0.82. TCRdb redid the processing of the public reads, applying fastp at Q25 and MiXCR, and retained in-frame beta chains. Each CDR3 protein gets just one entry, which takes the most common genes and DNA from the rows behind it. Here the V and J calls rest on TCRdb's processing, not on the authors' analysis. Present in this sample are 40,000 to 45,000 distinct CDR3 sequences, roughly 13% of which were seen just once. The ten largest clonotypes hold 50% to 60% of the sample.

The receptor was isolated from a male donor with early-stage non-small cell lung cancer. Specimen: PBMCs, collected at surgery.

The CDR3 protein: CASSLGPGQRTATNEKLFF. The DNA reads TGCGCCAGCAGCTTGGGTCCGGGACAGAGAACTGCAACTAATGAAAAACTGTTTTTT. Here the chain combines TRBV5-1 and TRBJ1-4, and 7 bases in between align with TRBD1. Spanning cysteine to phenylalanine, the CDR3 consists of 19 amino acids. CDR3 DNA only is kept here, 57 bases in frame from base 1. As encoded in the germline V gene, CDR1 is SGHRS while CDR2 is YFSETQ. Trimming leaves V shorter by 0 bases and J shorter by 0 bases, with the junction holding 11 bases beyond the gene matches.